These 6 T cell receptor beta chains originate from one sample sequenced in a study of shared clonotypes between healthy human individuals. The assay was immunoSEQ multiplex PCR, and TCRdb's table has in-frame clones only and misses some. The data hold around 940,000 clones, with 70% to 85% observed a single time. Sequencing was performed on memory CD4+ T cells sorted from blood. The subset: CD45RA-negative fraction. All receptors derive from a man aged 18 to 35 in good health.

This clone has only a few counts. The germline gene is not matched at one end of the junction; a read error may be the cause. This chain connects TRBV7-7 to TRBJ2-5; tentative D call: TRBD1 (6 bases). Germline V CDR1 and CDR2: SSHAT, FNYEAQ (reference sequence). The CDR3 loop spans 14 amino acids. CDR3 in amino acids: CASSSDSGRETQYF. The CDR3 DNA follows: TGTGCTAGCAGCTCGGACAGTGGAAGAGAGACCCAGTACTTC.

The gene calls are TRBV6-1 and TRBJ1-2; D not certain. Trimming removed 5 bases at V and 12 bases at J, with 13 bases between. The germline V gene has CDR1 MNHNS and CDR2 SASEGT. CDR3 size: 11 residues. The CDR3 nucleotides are TGTGCCAGCAGTAATAACGTAGGCGACACCTTC. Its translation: CASSNNVGDTF.

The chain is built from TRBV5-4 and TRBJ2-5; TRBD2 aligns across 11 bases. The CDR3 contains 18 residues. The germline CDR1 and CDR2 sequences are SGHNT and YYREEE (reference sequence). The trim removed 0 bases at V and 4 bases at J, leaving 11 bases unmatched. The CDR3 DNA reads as TGTGCCAGCAGCTTGGGTCTAGCGGGAGGAGGTGTGGGAGAGACCCAGTACTTC. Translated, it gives CASSLGLAGGGVGETQYF.

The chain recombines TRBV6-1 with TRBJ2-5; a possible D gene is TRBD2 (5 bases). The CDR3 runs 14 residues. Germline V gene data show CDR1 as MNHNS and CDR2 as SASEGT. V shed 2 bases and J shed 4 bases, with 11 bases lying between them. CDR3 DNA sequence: TGTGCCAGCAGTGAACAGAGCGCGGGAGAGACCCAGTACTTC. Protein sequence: CASSEQSAGETQYF.

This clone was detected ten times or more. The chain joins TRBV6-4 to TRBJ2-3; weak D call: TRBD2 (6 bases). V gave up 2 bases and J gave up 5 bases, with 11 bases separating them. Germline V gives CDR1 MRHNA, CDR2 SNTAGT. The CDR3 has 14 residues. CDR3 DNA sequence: TGTGCCAGCAGTGACCGGGGGTGGCAAGATACGCAGTATTTT. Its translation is CASSDRGWQDTQYF.

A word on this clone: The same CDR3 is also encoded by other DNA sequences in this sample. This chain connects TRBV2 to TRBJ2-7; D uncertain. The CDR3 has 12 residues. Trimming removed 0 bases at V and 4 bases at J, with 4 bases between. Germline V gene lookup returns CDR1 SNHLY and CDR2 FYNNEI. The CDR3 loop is CASSEALYEQYF. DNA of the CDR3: TGTGCCAGCAGTGAAGCGCTATACGAGCAGTACTTC. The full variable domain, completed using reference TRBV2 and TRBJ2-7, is EPEVTQTPSHQVTQMGQEVILRCVPISNHLYFYWYRQILGQKVEFLVSFYNNEISEKSEIFDDQFSVERPDGSNFTLKIRSTKLEDSAMYFCASSEALYEQYFGPGTRLTVT.